Described below is a single T cell receptor beta chain sequence and its context. The record originates from a study of blood T cell repertoires in COVID-19. For the study at large: The cDNA or gDNA used as material had been derived from T cells, B-cell-depleted T cells, or PBMCs.

Sequenced by immunoSEQ multiplex PCR; TCRdb stores in-frame clones only, minus some. Of roughly 39,000 clones listed, 87% are singletons. Germline values: CDR1 SGHVS, CDR2 FQNEAQ. After removal of 5 bases from V and 4 bases from J, the junction contained 11 bases not matched to a gene. The CDR3 totals 16 residues. Sequenced material: peripheral blood. The sequence derives from a woman aged 80 or over with active COVID-19. This rearrangement joins TRBV7-8 to TRBJ1-1, with 9 positions matching TRBD1. CDR3 nucleotides: TGTGCCAGCAGCCCCCAATTACAGGGGGCGGGCACTGAAGCTTTCTTT. Translated, it gives CASSPQLQGAGTEAFF.